This T cell receptor (beta chain) was sequenced in a study of T cell repertoires in cytomegalovirus infection. From germline, CDR1 is SGHRS and CDR2 YFSETQ. V shed 4 bases and J shed 3 bases, with 11 bases lying between them. The CDR3 consists of 14 residues. TCRdb reprocessed the reads with MiXCR, giving one entry per CDR3 protein. The sample contains around 710,000 distinct CDR3 sequences, roughly 29% of which appear only once. Turning to this clonotype: The antigen is unknown.

The origin of this receptor is a human donor in good health (CMV status not recorded). Some clones in this sample may be carry-over from other donors' samples. The J gene is TRBJ2-1, the V gene TRBV5-1; D may match TRBD1 or TRBD2 (5 bases each). The source was cultured CD8+ T cells from PBMCs, collected from culture after CMV antigen stimulation. This chain's CDR3 is CASSARDVYNEQFF. Here the CDR3 DNA reads TGCGCCAGCAGCGCACGGGACGTCTACAATGAGCAGTTCTTC.